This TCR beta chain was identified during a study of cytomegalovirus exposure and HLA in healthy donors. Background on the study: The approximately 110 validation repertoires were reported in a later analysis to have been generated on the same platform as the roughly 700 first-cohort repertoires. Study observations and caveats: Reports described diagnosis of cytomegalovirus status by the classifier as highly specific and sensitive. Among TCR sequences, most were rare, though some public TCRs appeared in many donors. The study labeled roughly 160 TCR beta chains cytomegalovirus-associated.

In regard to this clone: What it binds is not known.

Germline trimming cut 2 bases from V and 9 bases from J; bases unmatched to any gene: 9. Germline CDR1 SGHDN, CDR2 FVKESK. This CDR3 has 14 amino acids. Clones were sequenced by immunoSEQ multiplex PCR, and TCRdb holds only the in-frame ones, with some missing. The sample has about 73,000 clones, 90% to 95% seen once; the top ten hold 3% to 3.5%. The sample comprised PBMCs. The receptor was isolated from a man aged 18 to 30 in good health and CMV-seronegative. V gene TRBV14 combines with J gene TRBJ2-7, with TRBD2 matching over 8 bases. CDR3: CASSQLLAANGQYF. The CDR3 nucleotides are TGTGCCAGCAGCCAATTACTAGCGGCCAACGGGCAGTACTTC.